The following is a TCR beta chain sequence with its context. Its antigen is unknown. TCRdb fed the 5' RACE reads into MiXCR, producing one record per CDR3 protein. This table holds more than 30,000 distinct CDR3 sequences, about an eighth found once. Regarding time point: technical triplicate 2. CD4+ or CD8+ T cells at a count of more than 850,000 served as input for the sorted libraries. Trimming shortened V by 3 bases and J by 1 base, and 11 bases separated the two germline ends. Germline lookup yields CDR1 LNHDA and CDR2 SQIVND (reference sequence). The CDR3 consists of 15 residues. The data derive from a study of neurological immune-mediated disorders. Findings and caveats of the study: Private repertoires in all groups were suggested by the finding that expanded clones across subjects shared no CDR3 amino acid sequences.

Material for sequencing was CD4+ T cells from blood. The receptor was isolated from a female donor with HTLV-1-associated myelopathy (HAM/TSP). The chain couples TRBV19 to TRBJ2-3, with D maybe TRBD2 (6 bases). The CDR3 DNA reads as TGTGCCAGTAGTATTGTAACGGGGGGCACAGATACGCAGTATTTT. Encoded protein: CASSIVTGGTDTQYF. The full variable domain, rest sourced from reference TRBV19 and TRBJ2-3, is DGGITQSPKYLFRKEGQNVTLSCEQNLNHDAMYWYRQDPGQGLRLIYYSQIVNDFQKGDIAEGYSVSREKKESFPLTVTSAQKNPTAFYLCASSIVTGGTDTQYFGPGTRLTVL.